This paragraph reports one T cell receptor beta chain. Germline V gene sequence: CDR1 MNHEY, CDR2 SVGAGI. V was pared by 10 bases and J by 9 bases, with 18 bases between. The CDR3 has 12 amino acids. The table came from immunoSEQ multiplex PCR; TCRdb's copy has only in-frame clones and leaves some out. The repertoire holds under 85,000 clones, roughly 93% seen once, with roughly 1.2% in the top ten. This specimen comes from a study of control samples from healthy donors and cancer patients. This sequence was found in a woman aged 40 to 50 with lung cancer. Sequencing was carried out using PBMCs. The V call is TRBV6-5, the J call TRBJ1-2; a weak D match, TRBD1 (6 bases). This chain's CDR3 is CATAPQGISYTF. CDR3 in DNA: TGTGCCACCGCTCCACAGGGTATCAGCTACACCTTC.